Listed below are T cell receptor beta chains from one sample, sequenced in a study of T cells in localized non-small cell lung cancer. Sequenced by immunoSEQ multiplex PCR; TCRdb stores in-frame clones only, minus some. The repertoire holds about 30,000 clones, roughly nine tenths seen once, with 5.5% to 6% in the top ten. Sequences were derived from PBMCs, sampled before any cancer treatment. These receptors came from a man aged 35-75 years with stage II lung adenocarcinoma. CDR3s include the opening cysteine and the closing phenylalanine or tryptophan. The D gene is left open where the match is weak. Not every row has a clone size; where given, it reads once, few, many or a size class.

size,V,J,length,D,DNA,CDR3
NA,TRBV7-2,TRBJ1-1,14,NA,TGTGCCAGCAGCTTGCCAGGGGAGAGGGGCACAGCTTTCTTT,CASSLPGERGTAFF
once,TRBV19,TRBJ2-7,13,NA,TGTGCCAGTAGTATAGATCGATATTACGAGCAGTACTTC,CASSIDRYYEQYF
NA,TRBV19,TRBJ1-4,15,NA,TGTGCCAGTAGTATAGGGCCCGGCCGGGATGAAAAACTGTTTTTT,CASSIGPGRDEKLFF
NA,TRBV5-6,TRBJ2-1,13,NA,TGTGCCAGCAGCTTGGCTATCTACAATGAGCAGTTCTTC,CASSLAIYNEQFF
NA,TRBV29-1,TRBJ2-3,12,NA,TGCAGCGTTCTGGACGGCACAGATACGCAGTATTTT,CSVLDGTDTQYF
NA,TRBV28,TRBJ1-1,16,TRBD1,TGTGCCACCCTGACAGGGGGCGCGAGTTGGAACACTGAAGCTTTCTTT,CATLTGGASWNTEAFF
NA,TRBV9,TRBJ2-2,14,NA,TGTGCCAGCAGCGTAGTTGGGGTCCCCGGGGAGCTGTTTTTT,CASSVVGVPGELFF
NA,TRBV7-2,TRBJ1-4,14,TRBD1,TGTGCCAGCAGCTCAACAGGGGCCGGGGAAAAACTGTTTTTT,CASSSTGAGEKLFF
NA,TRBV19,TRBJ2-2,14,TRBD1,TGTGCCAGTTCAGGGACAGGGAGCACCGGGGAGCTGTTTTTT,CASSGTGSTGELFF
NA,TRBV7-8,TRBJ1-5,16,NA,TGTGCCAGCAGCTCCCGGGTGGGGTGGAGCAATCAGCCCCAGCATTTT,CASSSRVGWSNQPQHF
once,TRBV28,TRBJ2-5,15,TRBD2,TGTGCCAGCAGTTGGACTAGCGGGAGGGGAGAGACCCAGTACTTC,CASSWTSGRGETQYF
NA,TRBV6-5,TRBJ1-2,15,NA,TGTGCCAGCACCCGATCACAGGGAAAAACGTATGGCTACACCTTC,CASTRSQGKTYGYTF
NA,TRBV5-1,TRBJ2-1,13,NA,TGCGCCAGCAGCTCAGGGCCCTACAATGAGCAGTTCTTC,CASSSGPYNEQFF
NA,TRBV18,TRBJ2-1,15,TRBD2,TGTGCCAGCTCACCGAGCGGGAGCCCCTACAATGAGCAGTTCTTC,CASSPSGSPYNEQFF
NA,TRBV6-1,TRBJ1-1,14,NA,TGTGCCAGCAGTGAAGACCACTCCAGACCTGAAGCTTTCTTT,CASSEDHSRPEAFF
NA,TRBV18,TRBJ1-2,18,TRBD1,TGTGCCAGCTCACCTCCGCGGCAGGGGGCGACGCCGAACTATGGCTACACCTTC,CASSPPRQGATPNYGYTF
few,TRBV6-5,TRBJ2-6,15,NA,TGTGCCAGCAGGGCTCCGAAGGCTGGGGCCAACGTCCTGACTTTC,CASRAPKAGANVLTF
NA,TRBV9,TRBJ2-1,15,NA,TGTGCCAGCAGCCCGTTGGTCAGTAGCTACAATGAGCAGTTCTTC,CASSPLVSSYNEQFF
NA,TRBV4-1,TRBJ2-7,20,NA,TGCGCCAGCAGCCAAGAGAGAAACCCACGGAGGGGGCCCACTTCCTACGAGCAGTACTTC,CASSQERNPRRGPTSYEQYF
NA,TRBV7-2,TRBJ2-2,15,NA,TGTGCCAGCAGCTCATTCCCAAGAGACACCGGGGAGCTGTTTTTT,CASSSFPRDTGELFF
NA,TRBV27,TRBJ1-5,15,NA,TGTGCCAGCAGTATCGACAGTTATAGCAATCAGCCCCAGCATTTT,CASSIDSYSNQPQHF
NA,TRBV4-2,TRBJ1-1,13,NA,TGTGCCAGCAGCCAAGATTTCCAGGGAGAAGCTTTCTTT,CASSQDFQGEAFF
NA,TRBV7-3,TRBJ2-1,13,NA,TGTGCCAGCAGCCATGGGACCATAGGAGAGCAGTTCTTC,CASSHGTIGEQFF
NA,TRBV9,TRBJ2-3,16,NA,TGTGCCAGCAGCGCTACCGGGAACCAAGGCACAGATACGCAGTATTTT,CASSATGNQGTDTQYF
NA,TRBV29-1,TRBJ1-1,12,NA,TGCAGCGTTGAGGGTGGTAGGTATGAAGCTTTCTTT,CSVEGGRYEAFF
NA,TRBV30,TRBJ1-2,14,NA,TGTGCCGAGGGATTGGGAGACTGGGACTATGGCTACACCTTC,CAEGLGDWDYGYTF
NA,TRBV28,TRBJ2-5,14,TRBD2,TGTGCCAGCTCCTATAGCGGGGGCCAAGAGACCCAGTACTTC,CASSYSGGQETQYF
NA,TRBV7-8,TRBJ2-3,14,NA,TGTGCCAGCAGCCCGGACTACGGCACAGATACGCAGTATTTT,CASSPDYGTDTQYF
NA,TRBV19,TRBJ2-3,17,TRBD2,TGTGCCAGTAGTCCACACACCGGGGGGGCTAGCGGGAGTACGCAGTATTTT,CASSPHTGGASGSTQYF
NA,TRBV5-5,TRBJ2-1,18,TRBD2,TGTGCCAGCAGCTCAAAACCGACTAGCGGAGACGTCTACAATGAGCAGTTCTTC,CASSSKPTSGDVYNEQFF
NA,TRBV27,TRBJ1-2,14,NA,TGTGCCAGCAGAGAAAACAGGGTTCTCTATGGCTACACCTTC,CASRENRVLYGYTF
NA,TRBV20-1,TRBJ1-2,11,NA,TGCAGTGGGAAGGGGGATTCTGGCTACACCTTC,CSGKGDSGYTF
NA,TRBV28,TRBJ2-7,13,TRBD1,TGTGCCAGCAGTTTTGGGACAGCCTACGAGCAGTACTTC,CASSFGTAYEQYF
NA,TRBV10-3,TRBJ2-7,14,NA,TGTGCCATCAAGGAGGGCCCAAGCTCCTACGAGCAGTACTTC,CAIKEGPSSYEQYF
once,TRBV27,TRBJ1-2,18,TRBD1,TGTGCCAGCAGTTTATCCCCCCCGGGACAGCAACTAATTTATGGCTACACCTTC,CASSLSPPGQQLIYGYTF
few,TRBV5-1,TRBJ2-7,13,NA,TGCGCCAGCAGCTGGACACCCGAGGCCGAGCAGTACTTC,CASSWTPEAEQYF
once,TRBV19,TRBJ2-7,13,NA,TGTGCCAGTAGTCTGGGGGGCTCCTACGAGCAGTACTTC,CASSLGGSYEQYF
NA,TRBV6-6,TRBJ2-3,11,NA,TGTGCCAACCGGCCCACAGATACGCAGTATTTT,CANRPTDTQYF
NA,TRBV29-1,TRBJ2-3,14,NA,TGCAGCGTTGACGTAGGACAGTACACAGATACGCAGTATTTT,CSVDVGQYTDTQYF